This TCR beta chain was sequenced in a study of cytomegalovirus exposure and HLA in healthy donors. Here immunoSEQ multiplex PCR was the method, and the copy in TCRdb shows in-frame clones only, minus some. The sample has about 270,000 clones, roughly 85% seen once; the top ten hold 0.95% to 1.1%. This CDR3 has 15 amino acids. Overall study results and limits: The listing of roughly 160 TCR beta chains classed them as cytomegalovirus-associated. It was reported that the classifier diagnosed cytomegalovirus status with high specificity and sensitivity in both the original and validation cohorts. A few chains tied to CMV proved CMV antigen-specific in vitro. First-cohort TCR clusters were later found to tend to co-occur in the roughly 120 validation repertoires.

As to this clone: Its matching antigen is unknown.

The sequencing sample was made of PBMCs. This chain connects TRBV12-1 to TRBJ1-2; the D call of TRBD1 is as the table states it, not checked on the DNA. TRBV12-1 is deemed a pseudogene. This receptor was identified in a woman aged 18-29 years in good health and CMV-seronegative. The DNA for the CDR3 is TGTGCCAGCAGTGTCCGGACATGCTCTAACTATGGCTACACCTTC. Translated, it gives CASSVRTCSNYGYTF.